What follows are 19 T cell receptor beta chains derived from one specimen sequenced in a study of blood T cell repertoires in COVID-19. Assay: immunoSEQ multiplex PCR; the TCRdb copy retains only in-frame clones and omits some. The data contain 280,000 or so clones, 85% of them singletons. Sequencing was done on a sample of peripheral blood. These receptors all stem from a human donor in a cohort sampled during active COVID-19.

This clone is deemed medium-sized. This rearrangement joins TRBV27 to TRBJ2-7; the match to TRBD2 covers 10 bases. The CDR3 spans 15 residues. Germline lookup yields CDR1 MNHEY and CDR2 SMNVEV (reference sequence). J was trimmed by 4 bases and V by 6 bases; bases with no gene match: 9. The CDR3, as DNA: TGTGCCAGCAGGGTTTTCGGGACTAGCGTGTACGAGCAGTACTTC. It specifies CASRVFGTSVYEQYF.

This clone was detected only a few times. V is TRBV6-6 and J is TRBJ2-1; 11 bases map to TRBD2. This CDR3 contains 15 residues. The germline V gene encodes CDR1 MNHNY and CDR2 SVGAGI (reference sequence). Trimming removed 5 bases from V and 6 bases from J; junction bases left unmatched: 6. This chain's CDR3 is CASSRGLAEGNEQFF. The CDR3 coding sequence is TGTGCCAGCAGTAGGGGACTAGCGGAGGGCAATGAGCAGTTCTTC.

The J gene is TRBJ2-3, the V gene TRBV5-1, with a weak D call TRBD2 (5 bases). The ends were cut back, 4 bases at V and 0 bases at J, with 9 bases in the middle. This CDR3 has 14 amino acids. Germline assignment: CDR1 SGHRS and CDR2 YFSETQ. The CDR3 coding sequence is TGCGCCAGCAGCACCAGGACTAGCACAGATACGCAGTATTTT. This encodes CASSTRTSTDTQYF.

This chain uses TRBV11-2 with TRBJ2-1; D uncertain. The germline V gene encodes CDR1 SGHAT and CDR2 FQNNGV. Trimming removed 4 bases from V and 9 bases from J, with 16 bases in between. This CDR3 region has 14 residues. The CDR3 region has the DNA TGTGCCAGCAGCTCAGACCGTTTCTTGAGTGAGCAGTTCTTC. Its translation is CASSSDRFLSEQFF.

This sequence joins TRBV7-2 and TRBJ2-1; unclear D gene. Germline V gene lookup returns CDR1 SGHTA and CDR2 FQGNSA. The V gene lost 2 bases and the J gene lost 8 bases, with 13 bases spanning the gap. This CDR3 is built from 14 residues. CDR3 amino acids: CASSLSNQIYEQFF. The CDR3 DNA is TGTGCCAGCAGCTTATCCAACCAGATTTATGAGCAGTTCTTC.

V usage is TRBV6-5 and J usage is TRBJ2-1; 10 bases match TRBD2. From germline, CDR1 is MNHEY and CDR2 SVGAGI. The CDR3 is 16 residues long. Trimming removed 0 bases from V and 9 bases from J; junction bases left unmatched: 8. CDR3: CASSYSPLAGVGEQFF. Here the CDR3 DNA reads TGTGCCAGCAGTTACTCTCCCCTAGCGGGAGTGGGTGAGCAGTTCTTC.

The rearrangement uses TRBV10-3 and TRBJ2-7; 11 bases map to TRBD2. The V segment lost 0 bases and the J segment 1 base; nucleotides outside the gene matches: 2. The CDR3 runs to 16 residues. The germline V gene encodes CDR1 ENHRY and CDR2 SYGVKD. The CDR3 bases are TGTGCCATCAGTGAGTCCAGACTAGCGGGATCCTACGAGCAGTACTTC. This translates into CAISESRLAGSYEQYF.

The rearrangement links TRBV18 to TRBJ1-2; TRBD1 agrees at 7 bases. This CDR3 spans 12 amino acids. The V and J ends lost 6 bases and 12 bases, in that order; junction bases with no gene match: 10. Looked up from germline, CDR1 is KGHSH and CDR2 is LQKENI. Written as DNA, the CDR3 is TGTGCCAGCTCGATAAGCCGGACAGGCAACACCTTC. It specifies CASSISRTGNTF. The full variable domain, its missing parts supplied by reference TRBV18 and TRBJ1-2, is NAGVMQNPRHLVRRRGQEARLRCSPMKGHSHVYWYRQLPEEGLKFMVYLQKENIIDESGMPKERFSAEFPKEGPSILRIQQVVRGDSAAYFCASSISRTGNTFGSGTRLTVV.

This clone was counted a few times. The chain employs TRBV5-1 and TRBJ1-5; 7 nucleotides align to TRBD1. Trimming took 0 bases from V and 3 from J; bases not matched to a gene: 6. Germline assignment: CDR1 SGHRS and CDR2 YFSETQ. The CDR3 covers 16 residues. CDR3 DNA: TGCGCCAGCAGCTTGGGGGTGACAGGGAACAATCAGCCCCAGCATTTT. It translates to CASSLGVTGNNQPQHF.

The sample holds many counts of this clone. The rearrangement links TRBV6-6 to TRBJ1-2; TRBD1 agrees at 7 bases. The length of the CDR3 is 13 residues. V dropped 3 bases and J dropped 6; count of bases not matched to a gene: 4. The V gene's germline CDR1 is MNHNY and CDR2 SVGAGI (reference sequence). CDR3 amino acids: CASSYLGTDGYTF. CDR3 DNA sequence: TGTGCCAGCAGTTATTTGGGGACAGATGGCTACACCTTC.

The chain is built from TRBV6-2 or TRBV6-3 and TRBJ1-5; D is perhaps TRBD1 (5 bases). V was pared by 4 bases and J by 7 bases, with 14 bases between. Germline assignment: CDR1 MNHEY and CDR2 SVGEGT. The CDR3 is made up of 14 amino acids. The CDR3 region has the DNA TGTGCCAGCAGTTCCAACAGGCTTTGGCAGCCCCAGCATTTT. This sequence encodes CASSSNRLWQPQHF.

This clone was detected ten times or more. The chain carries TRBV24-1 and TRBJ2-1, with TRBD2 identical over 8 bases. CDR1 and CDR2 from the germline V gene are KGHDR and SFDVKD. V gave up 2 bases and J gave up 4 bases; unmatched junction bases: 3. The CDR3 consists of 15 residues. Here the CDR3 reads CATSDSGLDYNEQFF. The CDR3 coding sequence is TGTGCCACCAGTGATTCGGGACTAGATTACAATGAGCAGTTCTTC.

The chain carries TRBV7-2 and TRBJ2-7; perhaps TRBD2 as D (6 bases). Germline V gene lookup returns CDR1 SGHTA and CDR2 FQGNSA. V was clipped by 1 base and J by 1 base, with 8 bases between them. This CDR3 region has 14 residues. The CDR3 bases are TGTGCCAGCAGCTTAGGGGGGGTTTCCTACGAGCAGTACTTC. Its translation is CASSLGGVSYEQYF.

This rearrangement joins TRBV5-1 to TRBJ2-2, with D perhaps TRBD1 (7 bases). CDR3 length: 15 amino acids. The V and J ends lost 3 bases and 7 bases respectively, with 16 bases between them. CDR1 and CDR2 (germline): SGHRS, YFSETQ. CDR3 loop: CASSWDSRGLGELFF. The CDR3 coding sequence is TGCGCCAGCAGCTGGGACTCGAGGGGGCTCGGGGAGCTGTTTTTT.

The J gene is TRBJ2-7, the V gene TRBV7-2, with 9 bases aligning to TRBD2. Germline-derived CDR1 and CDR2 are SGHTA and FQGNSA. The CDR3 spans 13 residues. The V gene end was trimmed by 5 bases and the J gene end by 7 bases; junction bases not matched to a gene: 6. The CDR3 nucleotides read TGTGCCAGCAGCCCTAGCGGGGCGGGGGAGCAGTACTTC. Protein: CASSPSGAGEQYF.

This clone was counted a few times. V usage is TRBV7-2 and J usage is TRBJ1-2, with 11 bases aligning to TRBD1. Germline assignment: CDR1 SGHTA and CDR2 FQGNSA. The CDR3 is 14 residues long. The ends lost 5 bases at V and 4 bases at J; junction bases unmatched: 3. The CDR3 DNA reads as TGTGCCAGCAGCCGGGACAGGGGGGGCTATGGCTACACCTTC. Translated: CASSRDRGGYGYTF.

This clone was seen a few times. This chain uses TRBV18 with TRBJ1-2, with 7 bases aligning to TRBD1. V lost 3 bases to trimming and J lost 5 bases; unmatched junction nucleotides: 15. The CDR3 contains 17 residues. Germline V gives CDR1 KGHSH, CDR2 LQKENI. The CDR3 reads CASSPRQGQLSGYGYTF. CDR3 in DNA: TGTGCCAGCTCACCTCGACAGGGCCAACTGTCGGGATATGGCTACACCTTC.

This clone was detected only once. This rearrangement joins TRBV6-4 to TRBJ1-5; D is ambiguous. Germline loops: CDR1 MRHNA, CDR2 SNTAGT. V lost 4 bases and J 9 bases, leaving 13 bases between the germline ends. This CDR3 comprises 13 residues. CDR3 amino acids: CASSVRRGGPQHF. The CDR3 DNA reads as TGTGCCAGCAGTGTGAGGCGCGGTGGGCCCCAGCATTTT.

Here the CDR3 reads CASSLGQGVTDTQYF. The CDR3 nucleotides are TGTGCCAGCAGCTTAGGGCAGGGGGTCACAGATACGCAGTATTTT. This sequence joins TRBV7-9 and TRBJ2-3; TRBD1 matches 7 bases. After removal of 1 base from V and 2 bases from J, the junction contained 3 bases not matched to a gene. The V gene's germline CDR1 is SEHNR and CDR2 FQNEAQ (reference sequence). The CDR3 spans 15 residues.